The rows below give T cell receptor beta chains drawn from one sample of a study of PD-L1 blockade in urothelial cancer. TCRdb's table, derived via immunoSEQ multiplex PCR, lists solely in-frame clones and lacks some. Among 30,000 to 50,000 clones listed, roughly 90% were seen once. The material sequenced was PBMCs, taken around atezolizumab (anti-PD-L1) treatment. The receptors were gathered from a man aged 55-75 years with urothelial cancer. The CDR3 runs from the conserved cysteine through the conserved F or W. D genes are given only for firm matches. Only part of the rows carry a size: once, few, many, or a class if the clone is expanded.

V gene: TRBV27
D gene: TRBD1
J gene: TRBJ1-4
clone size: NA
CDR3 protein: CASSLGTGGREKLFF
CDR3 DNA: TGTGCCAGCAGTTTAGGGACAGGGGGCCGCGAAAAACTGTTTTTT

V gene: TRBV7-2
D gene: NA
J gene: TRBJ1-5
clone size: NA
CDR3 protein: CASSLGTQTSNQPQHF
CDR3 DNA: TGTGCCAGCAGCTTAGGGACACAGACTAGCAATCAGCCCCAGCATTTT

V gene: TRBV27
D gene: NA
J gene: TRBJ2-1
clone size: NA
CDR3 protein: CASSFGAGTYNEQFF
CDR3 DNA: TGTGCCAGCAGTTTTGGGGCGGGAACCTACAATGAGCAGTTCTTC

V gene: TRBV4-2
D gene: TRBD1
J gene: TRBJ1-1
clone size: NA
CDR3 protein: CASSLGTVMNTEAFF
CDR3 DNA: TGTGCCAGCAGCCTAGGGACAGTCATGAACACTGAAGCTTTCTTT

V gene: TRBV5-4
D gene: NA
J gene: TRBJ1-1
clone size: NA
CDR3 protein: CASSQNTEAFF
CDR3 DNA: TGTGCCAGCAGCCAGAACACTGAAGCTTTCTTT

V gene: TRBV7-3
D gene: NA
J gene: TRBJ2-1
clone size: NA
CDR3 protein: CASSRPGAGYNEQFF
CDR3 DNA: TGTGCCAGCAGCCGTCCAGGGGCTGGGTACAATGAGCAGTTCTTC

V gene: TRBV6-5
D gene: TRBD1
J gene: TRBJ1-2
clone size: NA
CDR3 protein: CASRNRDRGYGYTF
CDR3 DNA: TGTGCCAGCAGGAACCGGGACAGGGGTTATGGCTACACCTTC

V gene: TRBV5-5
D gene: NA
J gene: TRBJ2-7
clone size: NA
CDR3 protein: CASSLGFAGGYYEQYF
CDR3 DNA: TGTGCCAGCAGCTTGGGCTTTGCAGGTGGTTACTACGAGCAGTACTTC

V gene: TRBV2
D gene: TRBD1
J gene: TRBJ2-1
clone size: few
CDR3 protein: CASIVGTGAWEQFF
CDR3 DNA: TGTGCCAGCATCGTAGGGACAGGAGCATGGGAGCAGTTCTTC

V gene: TRBV4-2
D gene: NA
J gene: TRBJ1-1
clone size: NA
CDR3 protein: CASSQDGAGGTEAFF
CDR3 DNA: TGTGCCAGCAGCCAAGATGGGGCGGGGGGCACTGAAGCTTTCTTT

V gene: TRBV2
D gene: NA
J gene: TRBJ2-1
clone size: once
CDR3 protein: CASSKDSSGIEQFF
CDR3 DNA: TGTGCCAGCAGTAAGGACTCCTCGGGGATTGAGCAGTTCTTC

V gene: TRBV7-2
D gene: NA
J gene: TRBJ2-7
clone size: few
CDR3 protein: CASSLRGGYEQYF
CDR3 DNA: TGTGCCAGCAGCCTTCGGGGAGGCTACGAGCAGTACTTC

V gene: TRBV6-5
D gene: NA
J gene: TRBJ1-2
clone size: NA
CDR3 protein: CASSSQGPHKGYTF
CDR3 DNA: TGTGCCAGCAGTTCCCAGGGCCCCCACAAGGGCTACACCTTC